This is a list of T cell receptor beta chains from one sample in a study of cytomegalovirus exposure and HLA in healthy donors. Assay: immunoSEQ multiplex PCR; the TCRdb copy retains only in-frame clones and omits some. The sample includes about 180,000 clones, more than 65% seen only once; the top ten take more than 0.45%. The material sequenced was PBMCs. The receptors shown here come from a woman aged 50 to 65 in good health and CMV-seronegative. The CDR3 runs from the conserved cysteine through the conserved F or W. Each record gives: V gene, CDR3 protein.

V: TRBV4-3
CDR3: CASSQDYMLAGGEEQFF

V: TRBV6-5
CDR3: CASSYTGHPNYGYTF

V: TRBV4-1
CDR3: CASSQSRARQLNYGYTF

V: TRBV5-4
CDR3: CASSLLGAANEKLFF

V: TRBV7-9
CDR3: CASSPGQGPEKLFF

V: TRBV11-2
CDR3: CASSTLSGGVDTQYF

V: TRBV6-1
CDR3: CASSEISREEGGELFF

V: TRBV19
CDR3: CASSTSASAETQYF

V: TRBV5-6
CDR3: CASSLVTGAYEQYF

V: TRBV28
CDR3: CASSPQDRDNEQFF

V: TRBV9
CDR3: CASSVAGESSNTIYF

V: TRBV7-9
CDR3: CASSFPTPGGDRETQYF

V: TRBV1
CDR3: CTTPTSCGGGRSGANVLTF

V: TRBV6-1
CDR3: CANRDRGTDTQYF